This record concerns one T cell receptor (beta chain) sequence. Its antigen is unknown. About 0.45 to 1 ug RNA was reverse transcribed with random hexamers. TCRdb re-analysed the immunoSEQ multiplex PCR reads in MiXCR, keeping a single row per CDR3 protein. The sample carries 200,000 or so distinct CDR3 sequences, approximately 95% recorded once. The data were taken from a study of CD8 T cells in Susac syndrome. The study, taken as a whole, reports: In total CD8+ repertoires, 15 to 20 Susac-specific public clones were detected, and CD8+ TEMRA repertoires contained several.

V was pared by 8 bases and J by 1 base, with 8 bases of the junction left unmatched. The CDR3 is made up of 15 amino acids. Germline loops: CDR1 PRHDT, CDR2 FYEKMQ (reference sequence). This receptor was obtained from a human donor with Susac syndrome. The rearrangement uses TRBV13 and TRBJ2-7; the match to TRBD1 covers 10 bases. Specimen: CD8+ T cells from PBMCs. In DNA form, the CDR3 reads TGTGCCAGCTCAGACCGGGACAGGGGATCCTACGAGCAGTACTTC. Residues: CASSDRDRGSYEQYF.